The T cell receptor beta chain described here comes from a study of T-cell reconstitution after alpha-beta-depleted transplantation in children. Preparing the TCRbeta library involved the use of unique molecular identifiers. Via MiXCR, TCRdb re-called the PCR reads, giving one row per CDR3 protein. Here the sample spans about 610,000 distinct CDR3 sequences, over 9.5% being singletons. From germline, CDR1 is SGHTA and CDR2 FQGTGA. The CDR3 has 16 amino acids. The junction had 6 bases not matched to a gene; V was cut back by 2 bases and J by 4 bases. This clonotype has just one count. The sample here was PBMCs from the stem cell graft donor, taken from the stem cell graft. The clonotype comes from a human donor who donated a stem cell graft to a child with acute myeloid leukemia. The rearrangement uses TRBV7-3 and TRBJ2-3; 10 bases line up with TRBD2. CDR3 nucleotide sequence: TGTGCCAGCAGCTTAGGAGCGGGGGGGGTAGCAGATACGCAGTATTTT. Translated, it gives CASSLGAGGVADTQYF.